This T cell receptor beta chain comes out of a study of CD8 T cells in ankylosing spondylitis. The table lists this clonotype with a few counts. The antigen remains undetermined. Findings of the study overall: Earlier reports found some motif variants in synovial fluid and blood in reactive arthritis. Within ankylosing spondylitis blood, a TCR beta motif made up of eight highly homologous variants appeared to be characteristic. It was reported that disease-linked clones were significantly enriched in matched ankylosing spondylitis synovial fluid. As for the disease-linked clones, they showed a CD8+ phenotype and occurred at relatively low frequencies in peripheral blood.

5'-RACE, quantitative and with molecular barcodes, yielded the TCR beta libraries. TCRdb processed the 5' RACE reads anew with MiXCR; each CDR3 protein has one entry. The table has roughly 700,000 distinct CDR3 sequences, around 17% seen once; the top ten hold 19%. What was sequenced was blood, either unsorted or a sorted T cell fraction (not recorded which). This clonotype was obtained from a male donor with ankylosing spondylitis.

CDR3: CASSQVGSYTDTQYF. CDR3 sequence (DNA): TGCGCCAGCAGCCAAGTGGGCTCCTACACAGATACGCAGTATTTT. The J gene is TRBJ2-3, the V gene TRBV4-3; D unresolved. This CDR3 has 15 residues. Per the germline V gene, CDR1 is LGHNA and CDR2 is YSLEER. Trimming took off 1 base at V and 2 bases at J, with 10 bases between the two ends.